This record concerns one T cell receptor beta chain sequence. These data are taken from a study of shared clonotypes between healthy human individuals. Study-level information: CD8 memory received one plate per donor, CD8 naive two, CD4 memory three and CD4 naive three.

Method: immunoSEQ multiplex PCR; TCRdb's copy keeps in-frame clones and lacks some. The sample yields about a million clones, about 77% seen once. Germline CDR1 KGHSH, CDR2 LQKENI. The ends lost 5 bases at V and 1 base at J; junction bases unmatched: 0. The CDR3 length is 14 residues. Naive CD45RA+ and memory CD45RA-negative subsets were split from CD4+ cells. This TCR was recovered from a man aged 18-30 years in good health. The chain joins TRBV18 to TRBJ2-3; 10 bases map to TRBD2. Sequenced material: memory CD4+ T cells sorted from blood. Subset given: CD45RA-negative fraction. CDR3 DNA: TGTGCCAGCTCAGGGACTAGCGGCACAGATACGCAGTATTTT. This translates into CASSGTSGTDTQYF.